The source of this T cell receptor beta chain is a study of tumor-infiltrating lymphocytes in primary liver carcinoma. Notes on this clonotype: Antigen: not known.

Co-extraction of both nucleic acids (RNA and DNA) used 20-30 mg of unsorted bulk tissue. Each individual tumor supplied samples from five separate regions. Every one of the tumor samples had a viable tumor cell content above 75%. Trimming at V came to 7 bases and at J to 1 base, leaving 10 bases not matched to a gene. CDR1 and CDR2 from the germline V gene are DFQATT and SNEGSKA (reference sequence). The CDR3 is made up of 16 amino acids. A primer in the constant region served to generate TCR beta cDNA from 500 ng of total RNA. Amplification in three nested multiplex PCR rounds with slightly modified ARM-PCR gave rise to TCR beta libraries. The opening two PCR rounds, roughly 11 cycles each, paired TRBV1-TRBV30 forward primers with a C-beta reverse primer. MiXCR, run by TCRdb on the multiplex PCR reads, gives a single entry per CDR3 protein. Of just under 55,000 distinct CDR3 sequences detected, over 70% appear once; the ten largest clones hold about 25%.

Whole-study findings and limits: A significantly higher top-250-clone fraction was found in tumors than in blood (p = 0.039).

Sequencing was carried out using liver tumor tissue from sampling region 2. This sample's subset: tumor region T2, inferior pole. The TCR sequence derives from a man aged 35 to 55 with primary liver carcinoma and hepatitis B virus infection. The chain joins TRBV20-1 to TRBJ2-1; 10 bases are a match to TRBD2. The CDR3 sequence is CSVVSGRVSSYNEQFF. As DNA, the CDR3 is TGCAGTGTTGTGAGCGGGAGGGTTAGTTCCTACAATGAGCAGTTCTTC.